The clone carrying this TCR beta chain has a handful of counts. Original handling: Reference gene primer amplification yielded estimated nucleated cell counts. Clones were read by immunoSEQ multiplex PCR, and TCRdb kept only the in-frame ones, dropping some. V and J calls and clone size come straight from that table; D and trimming were deduced from the DNA. The sample has about 64,000 clones; 65% to 90% are singletons. This sample is drawn from a study of blood T cell repertoires in COVID-19. Overall study context: Specimens from acute and convalescent COVID-19 originated in the United States, Italy and Spain. T cells, B-cell-depleted T cells, or PBMCs supplied cDNA or gDNA.

V was pared by 5 bases and J by 3 bases, with 8 bases between. The germline V gene encodes CDR1 SGHTA and CDR2 FQGTGA. This CDR3 contains 14 residues. This receptor was identified in a woman aged 55-69 years with acute or convalescent COVID-19. This chain connects TRBV7-3 to TRBJ1-6, with D possibly TRBD1 on 6 matching bases. Sequenced sample: peripheral blood. CDR3: CASSRQDYNSPLHF. CDR3 nucleotides: TGTGCCAGCAGCAGACAGGACTATAATTCACCCCTCCACTTT.